One and the same sample provided the 9 T cell receptor beta chains below, sequenced in a study of OX40 agonist ivuxolimab in advanced cancers. Produced via immunoSEQ multiplex PCR; TCRdb's table is partial and in-frame only. The sample holds 70,000 to 95,000 clones, around 90% seen once. The material sequenced was CD4+ or CD8+ T cells sorted from blood, taken in a trial of the OX40 agonist ivuxolimab. The receptors shown here come from an adult with an advanced solid tumor such as melanoma, head and neck, liver or kidney cancer.

This sequence joins TRBV11-2 and TRBJ2-7; D not resolved. Germline CDR1 and CDR2: SGHAT and FQNNGV. V was cut by 3 bases and J by 1 base, with 4 bases left in between. The CDR3 has 12 amino acids. CDR3 amino acids: CASSFQSYEQYF. The CDR3 DNA follows: TGTGCCAGCAGCTTCCAGTCCTACGAGCAGTACTTC.

The V and J genes are TRBV28 and TRBJ1-6; maybe TRBD1 (6 bases). From germline, CDR1 is MDHEN and CDR2 SYDVKM. There are 14 residues in the CDR3. V lost 4 bases to trimming and J lost 5 bases, with 9 bases between them. CDR3 residues: CASSWDTDNSPLHF. Written as DNA, the CDR3 is TGTGCCAGCAGTTGGGACACTGATAATTCACCCCTCCACTTT.

The chain joins TRBV13 to TRBJ2-2; D is unresolved. Trimming cost V 4 bases and J 2 bases, with 8 bases left between them. The CDR3 runs to 14 residues. Germline V gene sequence: CDR1 PRHDT, CDR2 FYEKMQ (reference sequence). DNA of the CDR3: TGTGCCAGCAGCTCCCAGCGAAACACCGGGGAGCTGTTTTTT. Its protein product is CASSSQRNTGELFF. The entire variable domain, with the rest obtained from reference TRBV13 and TRBJ2-2, is as follows: AAGVIQSPRHLIKEKRETATLKCYPIPRHDTVYWYQQGPGQDPQFLISFYEKMQSDKGSIPDRFSAQQFSDYHSELNMSSLELGDSALYFCASSSQRNTGELFFGEGSRLTVL.

The J gene is TRBJ2-3, the V gene TRBV5-1; D perhaps matches TRBD2 (5 bases). Trimming took off 4 bases at V and 4 bases at J, with 10 bases between the two ends. The germline CDR1 and CDR2 sequences are SGHRS and YFSETQ. This CDR3 has 13 residues. The CDR3 sequence is CASSPVGADTQYF. CDR3 coding DNA: TGCGCCAGCAGCCCGGTGGGAGCAGATACGCAGTATTTT.

The genes are TRBV4-2 and TRBJ2-5; TRBD2 aligns across 10 bases. The J segment lost 5 bases and the V segment lost 4 bases, leaving 10 bases of the junction unmatched. Germline loops: CDR1 LGHNA, CDR2 YNFKEQ. The CDR3 extends over 16 amino acids. The chain's CDR3 is CASSRGASGSLETQYF. The CDR3, as DNA: TGTGCCAGCAGCCGCGGGGCTAGCGGGAGTCTGGAGACCCAGTACTTC.

As to this clone: This sample includes further DNA sequences coding for the same CDR3. This chain joins TRBV6-6 and TRBJ1-1; D is ambiguous. CDR1 MNHNY and CDR2 SVGAGI come from the germline V gene (reference sequence). CDR3 size: 14 residues. V dropped 0 bases and J dropped 1 base, with 6 bases sitting between them. CDR3: CASSYSGGNTEAFF. In DNA form, the CDR3 reads TGTGCCAGCAGTTACTCCGGCGGGAACACTGAAGCTTTCTTT.

This clone was seen more than once but under ten times. This chain uses TRBV30 with TRBJ2-5; 9 bases line up with TRBD2. Germline trimming cut 3 bases from V and 3 bases from J; bases unmatched to any gene: 8. Germline values: CDR1 GTSNPN, CDR2 SVGIG (reference sequence). The CDR3 length is 15 residues. The CDR3 DNA follows: TGTGCCTGGAGGTCGGCGGGAGGGCCAAAAGAGACCCAGTACTTC. This codes for CAWRSAGGPKETQYF.

The gene calls are TRBV5-1 and TRBJ2-3; TRBD2 is a possible D gene (5 bases). V lost 4 bases and J lost 0, with 15 bases in between. Germline CDR1 and CDR2: SGHRS and YFSETQ. The CDR3 is made up of 16 amino acids. The CDR3 spells CASSALTGGSTDTQYF. The CDR3 bases are TGCGCCAGCAGCGCCCTAACTGGCGGGAGCACAGATACGCAGTATTTT.

The chain joins TRBV27 to TRBJ2-1; TRBD2 is a possible D gene (6 bases). The ends were cut back, 6 bases at V and 10 bases at J, with 13 bases in the middle. The CDR3 spans 12 residues. Germline-derived CDR1 and CDR2 are MNHEY and SMNVEV (reference sequence). For the CDR3, the DNA is TGTGCCAGCAGGGACTATTTCAGGGAGCAGTTCTTC. It encodes CASRDYFREQFF.